The clone carrying this T cell receptor beta chain was observed a few times. These data belong to a study of control samples from healthy donors and cancer patients. Repertoires were generated with immunoSEQ multiplex PCR, while TCRdb's copy carries only in-frame clones and drops some. Here the sample spans under 200,000 clones, about 94% being singletons. Germline CDR1 SQVTM, CDR2 ANQGSEA. V was shortened by 4 bases and J by 2 bases, with 9 bases between the two germline ends. The CDR3 totals 12 residues. The sample taken for sequencing was blood. The chain couples TRBV29-1 to TRBJ2-7; D uncertain. The receptor comes from a woman in her 40s in good health. As DNA, the CDR3 is TGCAGCGTTGGAGACGGTGCCTACGAGCAGTACTTC. It specifies CSVGDGAYEQYF.